These 25 T cell receptor beta chains share one sample of origin, sequenced in a study of breast tumors, draining lymph nodes, adjacent tissues. TCRdb analysed the multiplex PCR reads with MiXCR anew, one entry per CDR3 protein. Of nearly 200,000 distinct CDR3 sequences in the sample, around a third were seen once. Samples came from axillary lymph nodes draining the breast cancer. Sequencing was carried out using axillary lymph node tissue. The receptors stem from a female donor with breast cancer. Some clones in this sample may be carry-over from other donors' samples.

This clonotype was detected ten times or more. V is TRBV2 and J is TRBJ1-3; D possibly corresponds to TRBD1 (6 bases). This CDR3 region has 14 residues. Trimming removed 4 bases from V and 4 bases from J, with 11 bases in between. Germline V gene lookup returns CDR1 SNHLY and CDR2 FYNNEI. The DNA for the CDR3 is TGTGCCAGCAGTGTTAGGGGGGACGGAAACACCATATATTTT. This gives the protein CASSVRGDGNTIYF.

Remarks on this clonotype: This sequence may be a read error, since a much larger clone differs from it by one base. This rearrangement joins TRBV28 to TRBJ2-7; D unresolved. The germline V gene encodes CDR1 MDHEN and CDR2 SYDVKM. CDR3 length: 14 amino acids. The ends were cut back, 5 bases at V and 2 bases at J, with 13 bases in the middle. DNA of the CDR3: TGTGCCAGCAGTACCCGGCGAAGTACCTACGAGCAGTACTTC. This codes for CASSTRRSTYEQYF.

This clonotype was seen ten or more times. The CDR3 protein is CASSLSGEGTDTQYF. For the CDR3, the DNA is TGTGCCAGCAGTTTATCGGGAGAAGGGACAGATACGCAGTATTTT. The genes are TRBV12-3 or TRBV12-4 and TRBJ2-3; D may be TRBD2 (6 bases). The CDR3 extends over 15 amino acids. Trimming took 2 bases from V and 3 from J, leaving 12 bases between them.

This rearrangement joins TRBV5-1 to TRBJ1-1, with D possibly matching TRBD1 (5 bases). The CDR3 runs to 14 residues. Germline CDR1 SGHRS, CDR2 YFSETQ. V shed 0 bases and J shed 5 bases, with 11 bases lying between them. The CDR3, as DNA: TGCGCCAGCAGCTTGGATGGGGGTTATACTGAAGCTTTCTTT. Encoded protein: CASSLDGGYTEAFF.

This clonotype was observed many times. This chain connects TRBV2 to TRBJ2-3, with D perhaps TRBD1 (6 bases). This CDR3 has 18 residues. CDR1 SNHLY and CDR2 FYNNEI come from the germline V gene. Trimming removed 2 bases from V and 0 bases from J, with 18 bases in between. As DNA, the CDR3 is TGTGCCAGCAGTGAATTGGACAGCGAGTTTGCTAGCACAGATACGCAGTATTTT. Translating gives CASSELDSEFASTDTQYF.

V is TRBV5-1 and J is TRBJ1-4; 8 nucleotides match TRBD1. The CDR3 is made up of 13 amino acids. The V gene's germline CDR1 is SGHRS and CDR2 YFSETQ. V lost 3 bases, J lost 6 bases, and 1 base stayed unmatched. The chain's CDR3 is CASSSTGDEKLFF. CDR3 DNA: TGCGCCAGCAGCTCGACAGGGGATGAAAAACTGTTTTTT.

This clonotype appeared many times. The junction departs from germline at one end; a sequencing error may be responsible. The rearrangement links TRBV7-7 to TRBJ2-5, with D perhaps matching TRBD2 (5 bases). The germline CDR1 and CDR2 sequences are SSHAT and FNYEAQ (reference sequence). This CDR3 comprises 13 residues. The CDR3 sequence: CASSFEGGETQYF. The DNA of the CDR3 is TGTGCTAGCAGCTTTGAGGGTGGAGAGACCCAGTACTTC.

J is TRBJ1-5 and V is TRBV7-2; TRBD1 aligns across 8 bases. Germline CDR1 SGHTA, CDR2 FQGNSA. The CDR3 has 18 residues. V dropped 1 base and J dropped 1; count of bases not matched to a gene: 9. The CDR3 loop reads CASSLVLIRGQSNQPQHF. CDR3 bases: TGTGCCAGCAGCTTAGTTTTAATCAGGGGGCAAAGCAATCAGCCCCAGCATTTT. Drawing the rest from reference TRBV7-2 and TRBJ1-5, the complete variable domain is GAGVSQSPSNKVTEKGKDVELRCDPISGHTALYWYRQSLGQGLEFLIYFQGNSAPDKSGLPSDRFSAERTGGSVSTLTIQRTQQEDSAVYLCASSLVLIRGQSNQPQHFGDGTRLSIL.

Many counts were recorded for this clonotype. This chain uses TRBV6-5 with TRBJ2-7, with a weak D call TRBD1 (5 bases). The V gene's germline CDR1 is MNHEY and CDR2 SVGAGI. Trimming removed 10 bases from V and 0 bases from J, with 13 bases in between. The CDR3 covers 13 residues. CDR3 sequence reads: CATARQSSYEQYF. The DNA of the CDR3 is TGTGCCACCGCCCGACAGAGCTCCTACGAGCAGTACTTC.

This clonotype was observed at least ten times. The chain combines TRBV15 with TRBJ1-3; 7 bases agree with TRBD1. There are 17 residues in the CDR3. Germline trimming cut 3 bases from V and 4 bases from J; bases unmatched to any gene: 12. The germline CDR1 and CDR2 sequences are LNHNV and YYDKDF (reference sequence). This CDR3 is CATSRGTVTGSGNTIYF. CDR3 coding DNA: TGTGCCACCAGCAGGGGGACCGTGACAGGGAGCGGAAACACCATATATTTT.

This chain uses TRBV6-1 with TRBJ2-1; TRBD2 matches 12 bases. The germline CDR1 and CDR2 sequences are MNHNS and SASEGT. The length of the CDR3 is 15 residues. Trimming removed 5 bases from V and 3 bases from J; junction bases left unmatched: 2. This CDR3 is CASSWTSGNYNEQFF. CDR3 sequence (DNA): TGTGCCAGCAGTTGGACTAGCGGGAACTACAATGAGCAGTTCTTC.

This clonotype was picked up many times. The rearrangement links TRBV7-2 to TRBJ2-5, with 8 bases matching TRBD1. V dropped 6 bases and J dropped 4; count of bases not matched to a gene: 10. The CDR3 spans 15 residues. The V gene's germline CDR1 is SGHTA and CDR2 FQGNSA. The CDR3 nucleotides read TGTGCCAGCAGTCCCGGACAGGGTCGGGGAGAGACCCAGTACTTC. Translating gives CASSPGQGRGETQYF.

V is TRBV20-1 and J is TRBJ2-1, with D perhaps TRBD2 (6 bases). This CDR3 has 15 amino acids. Deletions cut 1 base from V and 6 bases from J, with 16 bases between. CDR1 is DFQATT and CDR2 is SNEGSKA in the germline V gene (reference sequence). The CDR3 is CSARAGGGYGNEQFF. Here the CDR3 DNA reads TGCAGTGCTAGAGCGGGTGGGGGGTACGGCAATGAGCAGTTCTTC.

Remarks on this clonotype: The junction departs from the called germline gene at one end, perhaps through a read error. The V call is TRBV7-2, the J call TRBJ2-5; 11 bases are shared with TRBD2. In germline, CDR1 is SGHTA, CDR2 FQGNSA. CDR3 length: 17 residues. CDR3 region: CASSRPGLADHPEAQYF. The CDR3 bases are TGTGCCAGCAGCCGACCGGGACTAGCGGATCACCCAGAGGCCCAGTACTTC.

In its sample, this clonotype was seen many times. The chain has TRBV30 and TRBJ2-5; D might be TRBD2 (6 bases). Trimming pared 8 bases from V and 7 bases from J, leaving 23 bases between. Looked up from germline, CDR1 is GTSNPN and CDR2 is SVGIG (reference sequence). The CDR3 sequence is 14 residues long. The CDR3 region is CAPREWELPPTQYF. The CDR3 nucleotides are TGTGCCCCCCGGGAGTGGGAGCTGCCCCCGACCCAGTACTTC.

This clonotype was observed a handful of times. This may come from a read error, since a much larger clone is one base off. This chain connects TRBV5-1 to TRBJ2-2; 7 bases are shared with TRBD1. The germline gives CDR1 SGHRS, CDR2 YFSETQ. The CDR3 spans 13 residues. Here the CDR3 reads CASSLEGAGDLFF. CDR3 coding DNA: TGCGCCAGCAGCTTGGAGGGGGCCGGGGACCTGTTTTTT.

This clonotype has a count of ten or more. The J gene is TRBJ2-3, the V gene TRBV2, with D perhaps TRBD2 (6 bases). Trimming pared 4 bases from V and 9 bases from J, leaving 17 bases between. CDR1 is SNHLY and CDR2 is FYNNEI in the germline V gene. This CDR3 has 14 amino acids. In DNA, the CDR3 is TGTGCCAGCAGTGCTGAAAGTGCCGGAGGGACGCAGTATTTT. This translates into CASSAESAGGTQYF.

Concerning this clonotype: Since a much larger clone is just one base distant, this may be a read error. The rearrangement links TRBV20-1 to TRBJ2-5; D not certain. The CDR3 is made up of 14 amino acids. V lost 0 bases to trimming and J lost 7 bases, with 15 bases between them. From germline, CDR1 is DFQATT and CDR2 SNEGSKA (reference sequence). Here the CDR3 reads CSARDRRKAATQYF. The CDR3 nucleotides are TGCAGTGCTAGAGATCGAAGGAAAGCAGCGACCCAGTACTTC.

The chain links TRBV5-5 to TRBJ1-6; 9 nucleotides match TRBD1. This CDR3 has 16 residues. V trimming: 3 bases; J trimming: 3 bases; junction bases outside the gene matches: 4. CDR1 is SGHKS and CDR2 is YYEKEE in the germline V gene (reference sequence). The CDR3, as DNA: TGTGCCAGCAGCTGGGACAGGGACGGCTATAATTCACCCCTCCACTTT. This sequence encodes CASSWDRDGYNSPLHF.

This clonotype was counted at least ten times. J is TRBJ2-5 and V is TRBV29-1, with 11 bases matching TRBD2. CDR1 and CDR2 (germline): SQVTM, ANQGSEA. There are 15 residues in the CDR3. With V trimmed by 4 bases and J by 3 bases, 7 bases remained unmatched. CDR3 coding DNA: TGCAGCGTTGGGGCTAGCGGGGGGACCGAAGAGACCCAGTACTTC. It is translated as CSVGASGGTEETQYF.

This clonotype occurred many times. V gene TRBV5-1 combines with J gene TRBJ2-2; no definite D call. CDR1 is SGHRS and CDR2 is YFSETQ in the germline V gene. The CDR3 has 16 amino acids. The germline V and J ends were trimmed by 4 bases and 0 bases, with 13 bases remaining between them. CDR3 coding DNA: TGCGCCAGCAGCCCCGGCACACAGACGAACACCGGGGAGCTGTTTTTT. Amino acids: CASSPGTQTNTGELFF.

This clonotype has only a few counts. A much larger clone lies one base from this, so it may be a read error. The V call is TRBV19, the J call TRBJ2-1; D may match TRBD1 or TRBD2 (5 bases each). The germline V gene has CDR1 LNHDA and CDR2 SQIVND (reference sequence). CDR3 length: 17 amino acids. DNA for the CDR3: TGTGCCAGTTCCTCCCCCGCCGGACTCGGGGCCCCTAATGAGCAGTCCTTC. It specifies CASSSPAGLGAPNEQSF.

Remarks on this clonotype: The conserved phenylalanine or tryptophan is not found at the CDR3 terminus, so this likely reflects a read error. The CDR3 reads CSARDSGRPEETQYS. The DNA of the CDR3 is TGCAGTGCTAGAGACAGCGGGAGGCCCGAAGAGACCCAGTACTCC. The chain uses TRBV20-1 and TRBJ2-5, with 9 bases fitting TRBD2. Germline values: CDR1 DFQATT, CDR2 SNEGSKA (reference sequence). V shed 0 bases and J 3 bases; nucleotides not matched to a gene: 5. This CDR3 has 15 residues.

The rearrangement uses TRBV9 and TRBJ2-4, with TRBD1 matching 8 bases. V trimming: 0 bases; J trimming: 7 bases; junction bases outside the gene matches: 9. This CDR3 comprises 16 residues. Germline CDR1 and CDR2: SGDLS and YYNGEE. In nucleotides, the CDR3 is TGTGCCAGCAGCGTAGGGGCGCAGGGGGCGAGGAACATTCAGTACTTC. Its translation: CASSVGAQGARNIQYF.

This clonotype was seen many times. The junction does not match germline at one end; this may be a read error. The chain carries TRBV7-9 and TRBJ1-5, with TRBD1 as a possible D gene (5 bases). This CDR3 has 15 residues. Germline V gene data show CDR1 as SEHNR and CDR2 as FQNEAQ (reference sequence). The CDR3 DNA is TGTGCCAGCAGCTTAGAGACAGACGGCAATCGGCCCCAGCATTTT. It encodes CASSLETDGNRPQHF.